These 8 T cell receptor beta chains were sequenced from one sample in a study of blood T cell repertoires in COVID-19. The repertoire was sequenced with immunoSEQ multiplex PCR; TCRdb's copy has only in-frame clones and lacks some. The sample lists 55,000 to 70,000 clones, roughly 86% occurring once. Material: peripheral blood. The source is a man aged 50-60 years with acute or convalescent COVID-19.

This clone was seen once. This chain links TRBV27 with TRBJ2-7; TRBD2 might be the D (5 bases). Germline V lookup: CDR1 MNHEY, CDR2 SMNVEV (reference sequence). V lost 5 bases, J lost 0 bases, and 14 bases lay in between. The length of the CDR3 is 15 residues. CDR3 sequence (DNA): TGTGCCAGCAGTCCGGGGTCTTGGAGCTCCTACGAGCAGTACTTC. It is translated as CASSPGSWSSYEQYF.

V and J are TRBV19 and TRBJ1-1, with a tentative D call TRBD1 (6 bases). Germline V CDR1 and CDR2: LNHDA, SQIVND (reference sequence). Trimming removed 6 bases at V and 7 bases at J, with 24 bases between. The CDR3 runs to 16 residues. In DNA form, the CDR3 reads TGTGCCAGTAGCCGTGAACAGGGATCCCACCCCATTGAAGCTTTCTTT. This codes for CASSREQGSHPIEAFF.

The J gene is TRBJ2-7, the V gene TRBV24-1; TRBD1 might be the D (5 bases). Germline V gene sequence: CDR1 KGHDR, CDR2 SFDVKD. The CDR3 is 13 amino acids. The germline V and J ends were trimmed by 0 bases and 6 bases, with 8 bases remaining between them. The CDR3 region is CATSDLQGSEQYF. The CDR3 bases are TGTGCCACCAGTGATTTGCAGGGTTCCGAGCAGTACTTC.

The chain employs TRBV28 and TRBJ2-5; D may be TRBD2 (6 bases). V was shortened by 5 bases and J by 4 bases, with 11 bases between the two germline ends. Per the germline V gene, CDR1 is MDHEN and CDR2 is SYDVKM. This CDR3 is 13 amino acids long. The CDR3 region is CASSGGGGETQYF. The DNA of the CDR3 is TGTGCCAGCAGTGGGGGAGGAGGAGAGACCCAGTACTTC. Full variable domain (missing parts from reference TRBV28 and TRBJ2-5): DVKVTQSSRYLVKRTGEKVFLECVQDMDHENMFWYRQDPGLGLRLIYFSYDVKMKEKGDIPEGYSVSREKKERFSLILESASTNQTSMYLCASSGGGGETQYFGPGTRLLVL.

V and J are TRBV14 and TRBJ2-7; D is perhaps TRBD1 (7 bases). Trimming removed 0 bases from V and 1 base from J, with 25 bases in between. Germline assignment: CDR1 SGHDN and CDR2 FVKESK. CDR3 length: 20 residues. The chain's CDR3 is CASSQEPASAGQRFSYEQYF. CDR3 coding DNA: TGTGCCAGCAGCCAAGAACCCGCAAGTGCGGGACAGCGTTTTTCCTACGAGCAGTACTTC.

The genes are TRBV5-4 and TRBJ1-1, with unresolved D. V shed 0 bases and J shed 10 bases, with 16 bases lying between them. CDR1 is SGHNT and CDR2 is YYREEE in the germline V gene (reference sequence). The length of the CDR3 is 14 residues. CDR3 coding DNA: TGTGCCAGCAGCTTGGCTGGCACCCCAGGAACAGCTTTCTTT. It is translated as CASSLAGTPGTAFF.

This chain links TRBV7-3 with TRBJ2-1; 9 bases are a match to TRBD1. The V and J ends lost 5 bases and 5 bases, in that order; junction bases with no gene match: 25. CDR1 is SGHTA, CDR2 FQGTGA, per germline. This CDR3 is 21 amino acids long. CDR3 bases: TGTGCCAGCAGCCCTAGAGCCGTGACAGGGGGGATTTTGCCGGAGCACAATGAGCAGTTCTTC. Amino acids: CASSPRAVTGGILPEHNEQFF.

V and J are TRBV6-2 or TRBV6-3 and TRBJ2-7; D may be TRBD1 (6 bases). Germline lookup yields CDR1 MNHEY and CDR2 SVGEGT. Trimming pared 5 bases from V and 7 bases from J, leaving 9 bases between. This CDR3 has 11 amino acids. DNA for the CDR3: TGTGCCAGCAGTGATAGGGGGGAGCAGTACTTC. Encoded protein: CASSDRGEQYF.